This TCR beta chain appears in the sequencing data of a study of OX40 agonist ivuxolimab in advanced cancers. Study-wide context: Clinicians treated patients with ivuxolimab, an agonistic anti-OX40 (CD134) antibody. Patients with hepatocellular carcinoma, melanoma, renal cell or head and neck cancer made up the dose-escalation patients.

This clone was picked up one time. Blood sampling took place at baseline, cycle 4 day 1, and cycle 7 day 1. This CDR3 contains 14 residues. The germline V and J ends were trimmed by 0 bases and 4 bases, with 9 bases remaining between them. Germline V gene lookup returns CDR1 KGHSH and CDR2 LQKENI. The repertoire was sequenced with immunoSEQ multiplex PCR; TCRdb's copy has only in-frame clones and lacks some. The repertoire holds 60,000 to 75,000 clones, around 87% seen once, with 5.2% in the top ten. Source: CD4+ or CD8+ T cells sorted from blood, taken in a trial of the OX40 agonist ivuxolimab. This chain joins TRBV18 and TRBJ1-1; unclear D gene. The TCR comes from an adult with an advanced solid tumor such as melanoma, head and neck, liver or kidney cancer. The CDR3 loop reads CASSPPGRATEAFF. CDR3 DNA: TGTGCCAGCTCACCACCAGGTCGAGCCACTGAAGCTTTCTTT. The entire variable domain, with the rest obtained from reference TRBV18 and TRBJ1-1, is as follows: NAGVMQNPRHLVRRRGQEARLRCSPMKGHSHVYWYRQLPEEGLKFMVYLQKENIIDESGMPKERFSAEFPKEGPSILRIQQVVRGDSAAYFCASSPPGRATEAFFGQGTRLTVV.